This T cell receptor beta chain was recorded in a study of blood T cell repertoires in COVID-19. The wider study: Sites in the United States, Italy and Spain provided acute and convalescent COVID-19 samples. The analysed material was cDNA or gDNA that came from T cells, B-cell-depleted T cells, or PBMCs.

CDR3 length: 15 residues. V was trimmed by 7 bases and J by 1 base, leaving 14 bases between them. CDR1 MDHEN and CDR2 SYDVKM come from the germline V gene. Clones were sequenced by immunoSEQ multiplex PCR, and TCRdb holds only the in-frame ones, with some missing. The table lists roughly 25,000 clones, about 90% of them singletons. Sequenced input: peripheral blood. This TCR was recovered from a man in his 70s with active COVID-19. J is TRBJ2-1 and V is TRBV28, with D tentatively TRBD1 (5 bases). The CDR3 protein is CASTRGGASYNEQFF. The CDR3 DNA sequence: TGTGCCAGCACCCGAGGTGGGGCATCCTACAATGAGCAGTTCTTC.